This T cell receptor (beta chain) was captured in a study of graft-versus-host responses after intestinal transplantation. As for the study in general: Among the recipients, transplants were multivisceral, liver-intestinal, or isolated intestinal. Uniformly, recipients were administered anti-thymocyte globulin induction with subsequent tacrolimus and steroids for about 3 years. Study results and limitations: GvH clones appeared in recipient marrow, some first in ileum or blood.

Note on this clone: The antigen remains undetermined.

This CDR3 is built from 14 residues. The germline V gene encodes CDR1 MNHEY and CDR2 SVGAGI. Trimming took off 0 bases at V and 3 bases at J, with 8 bases between the two ends. Only in-frame clones appear in the TCRdb table, and some are missing; sequencing was by immunoSEQ multiplex PCR. The sample lists approximately 24,000 clones, around 94% occurring once. The sample here was PBMCs, taken 30 days after intestinal transplant. This sequence joins TRBV6-5 and TRBJ1-2, with D hard to call. The receptor was isolated from a human patient who received an intestinal transplant, so some T cells may come from the graft donor. CDR3 residues: CASSYSSGYYGYTF. The CDR3 nucleotides read TGTGCCAGCAGTTACTCGTCGGGGTACTATGGCTACACCTTC.